The next 20 T cell receptor beta chains were all read from a single sample in a study of radiation and T cells in renal cell carcinoma. The protocol was immunoSEQ multiplex PCR, while the TCRdb copy is restricted to in-frame clones and leaves out a portion. The data hold 100,000 to 150,000 clones, with about 81% observed a single time. The time point was: blood 2 weeks post-SBRT. Specified treatment: 15 Gy SBRT to primary tumor, nephrectomy 4 weeks later. The source was blood, collected from a patient whose treatment included radiotherapy and nephrectomy. Every receptor here comes from a man aged 45-65 years with renal cell carcinoma.

The J gene is TRBJ1-6, the V gene TRBV5-1; 7 bases are shared with TRBD1. Germline V lookup: CDR1 SGHRS, CDR2 YFSETQ. V lost 4 bases to trimming and J lost 6 bases; unmatched junction nucleotides: 7. This CDR3 has 15 amino acids. DNA for the CDR3: TGCGCCAGCAGCCCAGGGGACAGCCCTAATTCACCCCTCCACTTT. Its translation: CASSPGDSPNSPLHF.

This chain uses TRBV11-2 with TRBJ2-5; D gene unclear. This CDR3 has 18 amino acids. With 5 bases removed from V and 1 base from J, the gap between germline ends came to 23 bases. Germline lookup yields CDR1 SGHAT and CDR2 FQNNGV. This CDR3 reads CASSPLGEELVLQETQYF. CDR3 bases: TGTGCCAGCAGCCCGCTAGGTGAGGAGTTGGTGCTCCAAGAGACCCAGTACTTC. Filled out from reference TRBV11-2 and TRBJ2-5, the complete variable domain reads EAGVAQSPRYKIIEKRQSVAFWCNPISGHATLYWYQQILGQGPKLLIQFQNNGVVDDSQLPKDRFSAERLKGVDSTLKIQPAKLEDSAVYLCASSPLGEELVLQETQYFGPGTRLLVL.

V is TRBV6-5 and J is TRBJ2-7; no firm D call. In germline, CDR1 is MNHEY, CDR2 SVGAGI. Trimming shortened V by 4 bases and J by 2 bases, and 18 bases separated the two germline ends. This CDR3 has 16 residues. Here the CDR3 reads CASSLGGRRRTYEQYF. In nucleotides, the CDR3 is TGTGCCAGCAGTTTGGGTGGACGGCGACGGACCTACGAGCAGTACTTC.

The chain joins TRBV7-9 to TRBJ2-3, with D unresolved. Germline V lookup: CDR1 SEHNR, CDR2 FQNEAQ (reference sequence). Trimming left V 5 bases short and J 2 bases short, with 14 bases between. The CDR3 extends over 15 amino acids. The CDR3 here is CASSRTENPTDTQYF. CDR3 nucleotides: TGTGCCAGCAGCCGGACGGAGAACCCCACAGATACGCAGTATTTT.

CDR3 region: CASSLGRASGNTIYF. CDR3 nucleotide sequence: TGTGCCAGCAGCCTCGGGAGAGCCTCTGGAAACACCATATATTTT. The chain is built from TRBV28 and TRBJ1-3; no clear D. The CDR3 has 15 amino acids. The V end was cut by 6 bases, the J end by 0 bases, with 12 bases between. Germline CDR1 MDHEN, CDR2 SYDVKM.

CDR3 DNA sequence: TGTGCCACCTCCGGGACAGGGGACACCGGGGAGCTGTTTTTT. Translating gives CATSGTGDTGELFF. The rearrangement links TRBV10-3 to TRBJ2-2; 10 nucleotides align to TRBD1. The CDR3 spans 14 residues. The junction had 5 bases not matched to a gene; V was cut back by 10 bases and J by 3 bases. Germline CDR1 ENHRY, CDR2 SYGVKD.

V gene TRBV7-2 combines with J gene TRBJ2-5, with 7 bases lining up with TRBD2. J lost 5 bases, V lost 1 base, and 10 bases had no gene match. In germline, CDR1 is SGHTA, CDR2 FQGNSA. The CDR3 is 16 amino acids. The CDR3 DNA reads TGTGCCAGCAGCTTAGTTGGGGGAGGGCAGGTTGAGACCCAGTACTTC. It yields the protein CASSLVGGGQVETQYF.

V is TRBV19 and J is TRBJ2-6; D unresolved. The CDR3 is made up of 13 amino acids. CDR1 and CDR2 from the germline V gene are LNHDA and SQIVND (reference sequence). The germline V and J ends were trimmed by 3 bases and 4 bases, with 4 bases remaining between them. The CDR3 DNA is TGTGCCAGTAGTATGACAGGGGCCAACGTCCTGACTTTC. Its protein is CASSMTGANVLTF.

The chain has TRBV5-1 and TRBJ1-2; 11 positions match TRBD1. V dropped 4 bases and J dropped 6; count of bases not matched to a gene: 8. CDR1 and CDR2 from the germline V gene are SGHRS and YFSETQ. This CDR3 is built from 15 residues. The DNA for the CDR3 is TGCGCCAGCAGCGCGGCGCTGGGACAGGGGGATGGCTACACCTTC. It translates to CASSAALGQGDGYTF.

The chain recombines TRBV5-4 with TRBJ2-7, with 9 bases that match TRBD1. V trimming: 4 bases; J trimming: 4 bases; junction bases outside the gene matches: 9. CDR3 length: 15 amino acids. The V gene's germline CDR1 is SGHNT and CDR2 YYREEE (reference sequence). The CDR3 nucleotides are TGTGCCAGCAGCCAGGGACAGGGTAGTGTATACGAGCAGTACTTC. Encoded protein: CASSQGQGSVYEQYF.

There are a few counts of this clone. The J gene is TRBJ2-2, the V gene TRBV19; D perhaps matches TRBD1 (7 bases). Trimming took 6 bases from V and 0 from J, leaving 11 bases between them. CDR1 LNHDA and CDR2 SQIVND come from the germline V gene (reference sequence). The CDR3 has 15 residues. CDR3: CASRAGQTNTGELFF. CDR3 nucleotides: TGTGCCAGTAGGGCGGGACAGACGAACACCGGGGAGCTGTTTTTT.

CDR3 loop: CASSYRETQYF. As DNA, the CDR3 is TGTGCCAGCTCCTATCGGGAGACCCAGTACTTC. The chain links TRBV2 to TRBJ2-5; D unresolved. Germline V gene sequence: CDR1 SNHLY, CDR2 FYNNEI. V lost 8 bases, J lost 5 bases, and 9 bases lay in between. The CDR3 totals 11 residues.

In this sample, this clone turned up once. This sequence joins TRBV19 and TRBJ2-7, with TRBD1 matching over 7 bases. This CDR3 has 14 residues. V trimming: 5 bases; J trimming: 3 bases; junction bases outside the gene matches: 7. The germline V gene has CDR1 LNHDA and CDR2 SQIVND (reference sequence). The CDR3 reads CASSVGTEDYEQYF. The CDR3 bases are TGTGCCAGTAGTGTGGGGACAGAAGACTACGAGCAGTACTTC.

The rearrangement links TRBV29-1 to TRBJ2-1, with 12 bases matching TRBD2. The V gene end was trimmed by 3 bases and the J gene end by 8 bases; junction bases not matched to a gene: 8. The CDR3 length is 15 residues. Per germline, CDR1 SQVTM and CDR2 ANQGSEA. The CDR3 protein is CSVDPTSGRADEQFF. The CDR3 nucleotides are TGCAGCGTTGACCCGACTAGCGGGAGAGCAGATGAGCAGTTCTTC.

This chain joins TRBV6-1 and TRBJ1-5; weak D call: TRBD1 (5 bases). The germline V gene encodes CDR1 MNHNS and CDR2 SASEGT. With 5 bases removed from V and 0 bases from J, the gap between germline ends came to 11 bases. CDR3 length: 15 residues. The CDR3: CASSPPTDSNQPQHF. The DNA of the CDR3 is TGTGCCAGCAGTCCCCCGACAGATAGCAATCAGCCCCAGCATTTT.

This rearrangement joins TRBV2 to TRBJ1-1, with TRBD1 as a possible D gene (6 bases). CDR1 SNHLY and CDR2 FYNNEI come from the germline V gene. V lost 2 bases, J lost 9 bases, and 16 bases lay in between. The CDR3 sequence is 14 residues long. The CDR3: CASSESVWGAKAFF. CDR3 in DNA: TGTGCCAGCAGTGAATCGGTTTGGGGGGCGAAAGCTTTCTTT. Full variable domain (remainder filled in from reference TRBV2 and TRBJ1-1): EPEVTQTPSHQVTQMGQEVILRCVPISNHLYFYWYRQILGQKVEFLVSFYNNEISEKSEIFDDQFSVERPDGSNFTLKIRSTKLEDSAMYFCASSESVWGAKAFFGQGTRLTVV.

The rearrangement uses TRBV9 and TRBJ2-3; 8 bases match TRBD2. Looked up from germline, CDR1 is SGDLS and CDR2 is YYNGEE. The CDR3 sequence is 16 residues long. The V and J ends lost 1 base and 3 bases, in that order; junction bases with no gene match: 7. In nucleotides, the CDR3 is TGTGCCAGCAGCGTACTAGCGGGCTGGGGAACAGATACGCAGTATTTT. Translation gives CASSVLAGWGTDTQYF.

The rearrangement links TRBV19 to TRBJ1-3, with a tentative D call TRBD1 (6 bases). From germline, CDR1 is LNHDA and CDR2 SQIVND (reference sequence). The V end was cut by 10 bases, the J end by 3 bases, with 13 bases between. The CDR3 is made up of 13 amino acids. This CDR3 reads CATTQGYGNTIYF. CDR3 coding DNA: TGTGCCACTACACAGGGATATGGAAACACCATATATTTT. Full variable domain (rest looked up from reference TRBV19 and TRBJ1-3): DGGITQSPKYLFRKEGQNVTLSCEQNLNHDAMYWYRQDPGQGLRLIYYSQIVNDFQKGDIAEGYSVSREKKESFPLTVTSAQKNPTAFYLCATTQGYGNTIYFGEGSWLTVV.

V and J are TRBV7-9 and TRBJ2-7, with TRBD1 as a possible D gene (6 bases). Trimming stripped 8 bases from V and 4 bases from J, with 12 bases between. The CDR3 has 12 amino acids. Germline CDR1 reads SEHNR; CDR2 reads FQNEAQ (reference sequence). CDR3 in amino acids: CASGSGEYEQYF. The CDR3 DNA is TGTGCCAGCGGGTCAGGGGAATACGAGCAGTACTTC.

CDR3 DNA: TGTGCCAGCAGAGGGGATCAAGAGACCCAGTACTTC. It translates to CASRGDQETQYF. This rearrangement joins TRBV2 to TRBJ2-5, with D possibly matching TRBD1 (5 bases). CDR1 and CDR2 from the germline V gene are SNHLY and FYNNEI. The CDR3 has 12 amino acids. The germline V and J ends were trimmed by 6 bases and 2 bases, with 7 bases remaining between them.